Following are 10 T cell receptor beta chains from one sample sequenced in a study of graft-versus-host responses after intestinal transplantation. The assay was immunoSEQ multiplex PCR, and TCRdb's table has in-frame clones only and misses some. This sample yields over 15,000 clones, of which 86% are seen a single time; 9.4% belongs to the top ten. The sequencing here drew on PBMCs, taken approximately 240 days after intestinal transplant. These receptor sequences come from a human patient who received an intestinal transplant, so some T cells may come from the graft donor.

The chain recombines TRBV11-3 with TRBJ2-3; tentative D call: TRBD1 (5 bases). Between the trimmed V and J ends, which lost 4 bases and 2 bases, there was a span of 10 bases. From germline, CDR1 is SGHNT and CDR2 YENEEA. This CDR3 contains 14 residues. The CDR3 DNA follows: TGTGCCAGCAGCTCCGGACACCACACAGATACGCAGTATTTT. The encoded protein is CASSSGHHTDTQYF. The complete variable domain, with remaining parts taken from reference TRBV11-3 and TRBJ2-3, reads EAGVVQSPRYKIIEKKQPVAFWCNPISGHNTLYWYLQNLGQGPELLIRYENEEAVDDSQLPKDRFSAERLKGVDSTLKIQPAELGDSAVYLCASSSGHHTDTQYFGPGTRLTVL.

The chain couples TRBV30 to TRBJ1-3, with no clear D. The V end was cut by 1 base, the J end by 0 bases, with 16 bases between. Germline CDR1 is GTSNPN and CDR2 is SVGIG (reference sequence). This CDR3 spans 17 amino acids. CDR3 in amino acids: CAWSGEDWLSSGNTIYF. CDR3 DNA: TGTGCCTGGAGTGGAGAGGACTGGCTGAGCTCTGGAAACACCATATATTTT.

The chain uses TRBV6-4 and TRBJ2-3; TRBD2 matches at 7 bases. Germline V lookup: CDR1 MRHNA, CDR2 SNTAGT. This CDR3 spans 14 amino acids. V gave up 3 bases and J gave up 3 bases; unmatched junction bases: 3. CDR3 DNA: TGTGCCAGCAGTGATCGGGGGGATACAGATACGCAGTATTTT. Its protein product is CASSDRGDTDTQYF.

The chain employs TRBV4-1 and TRBJ1-4; tentatively, D is TRBD1 (5 bases). The CDR3 loop spans 16 amino acids. CDR1 is MGHRA, CDR2 YSYEKL, per germline. The V gene lost 0 bases and the J gene lost 7 bases, with 15 bases spanning the gap. As DNA, the CDR3 is TGCGCCAGCAGCCAAGATTGGGGGATTGGCTTTGAAAAACTGTTTTTT. Residues: CASSQDWGIGFEKLFF.

The V gene is TRBV5-1, the J gene TRBJ2-3, with TRBD2 identical over 10 bases. CDR3 length: 16 residues. Trimming took 4 bases from V and 4 from J; bases not matched to a gene: 9. Germline CDR1 and CDR2: SGHRS and YFSETQ. In DNA, the CDR3 is TGCGCCAGCAGCCCGAGGGAGCGGGGGGGATCAGATACGCAGTATTTT. It is translated as CASSPRERGGSDTQYF.

The chain combines TRBV6-5 with TRBJ2-5; D remains ambiguous. Germline assignment: CDR1 MNHEY and CDR2 SVGAGI. The CDR3 runs 13 residues. Trimming took off 2 bases at V and 5 bases at J, with 9 bases between the two ends. Here the CDR3 reads CASSYGVTETQYF. CDR3 nucleotide sequence: TGTGCCAGCAGTTACGGGGTAACCGAGACCCAGTACTTC.

The V call is TRBV11-3, the J call TRBJ2-6, with 9 positions matching TRBD1. The trim removed 5 bases at V and 3 bases at J, leaving 5 bases unmatched. Germline V gives CDR1 SGHNT, CDR2 YENEEA. The CDR3 is made up of 16 amino acids. Here the CDR3 DNA reads TGTGCCAGCAGCCTACAGGGGGCGTTTGGGGCCAACGTCCTGACTTTC. It encodes CASSLQGAFGANVLTF.

This chain uses TRBV18 with TRBJ1-1; D call uncertain. Germline V lookup: CDR1 KGHSH, CDR2 LQKENI. The V end lost 3 bases, the J end lost 6 bases, and 20 bases lay between the germline ends. The CDR3 extends over 16 amino acids. Here the CDR3 reads CASSPIPGEGNPEAFF. The CDR3 DNA follows: TGTGCCAGCTCACCGATCCCGGGTGAGGGAAACCCTGAAGCTTTCTTT.

The chain couples TRBV27 to TRBJ1-1; D gene unclear. V lost 2 bases, J lost 4 bases, and 11 bases lay in between. The length of the CDR3 is 14 residues. Germline lookup yields CDR1 MNHEY and CDR2 SMNVEV (reference sequence). Here the CDR3 reads CASSLRASSTEAFF. The CDR3 nucleotides are TGTGCCAGCAGTTTAAGGGCCTCCAGCACTGAAGCTTTCTTT.

The chain has TRBV30 and TRBJ2-6; a possible D gene is TRBD1 (6 bases). Germline V gives CDR1 GTSNPN, CDR2 SVGIG (reference sequence). CDR3 length equals 14 residues. Trimming cost V 2 bases and J 4 bases, with 9 bases left between them. The CDR3 loop reads CAWSLGAGANVLTF. The CDR3 nucleotides are TGTGCCTGGAGTTTGGGGGCGGGGGCCAACGTCCTGACTTTC.